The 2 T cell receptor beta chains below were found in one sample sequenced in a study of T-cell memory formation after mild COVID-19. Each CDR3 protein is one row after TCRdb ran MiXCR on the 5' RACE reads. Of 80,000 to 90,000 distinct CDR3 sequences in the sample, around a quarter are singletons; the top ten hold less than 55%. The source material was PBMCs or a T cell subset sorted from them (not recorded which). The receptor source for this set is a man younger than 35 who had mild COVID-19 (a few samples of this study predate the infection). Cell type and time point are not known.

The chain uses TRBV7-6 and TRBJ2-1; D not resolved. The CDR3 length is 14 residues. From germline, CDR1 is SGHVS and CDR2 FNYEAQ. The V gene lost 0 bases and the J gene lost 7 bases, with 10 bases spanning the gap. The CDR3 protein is CASSLAVQVNEQFF. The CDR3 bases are TGTGCCAGCAGCTTAGCGGTGCAGGTGAATGAGCAGTTCTTC.

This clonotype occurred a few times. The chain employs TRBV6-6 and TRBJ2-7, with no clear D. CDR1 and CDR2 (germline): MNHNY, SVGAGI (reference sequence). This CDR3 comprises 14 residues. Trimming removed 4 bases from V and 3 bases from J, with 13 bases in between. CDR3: CASSSRLVVYEQYF. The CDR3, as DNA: TGTGCCAGCAGTTCCCGACTGGTTGTCTACGAGCAGTACTTC.